This passage covers 11 T cell receptor beta chains from one sample sequenced in a study of blood T cells in healthy people across ages. Together with a sample-barcoded 5' primer, a J-beta primer mix was included in a second PCR lasting about 6 to 11 cycles. TCRdb re-called the 5' RACE reads with MiXCR, one entry per CDR3 protein. The profile shows some 860,000 distinct CDR3 sequences, 45% to 70% of them singletons. Sequencing used blood. The receptors were gathered from a middle-aged man in good health.

In DNA, the CDR3 is TGTGCCAGCAGGCGGACAGGGGGAAATGAAAAACTGTTTTTT. Translated: CASRRTGGNEKLFF. The rearrangement uses TRBV28 and TRBJ1-4; 10 bases map to TRBD1. CDR3 size: 14 residues. V dropped 6 bases and J dropped 5; count of bases not matched to a gene: 3. CDR1 and CDR2 (germline): MDHEN, SYDVKM.

The chain uses TRBV11-2 and TRBJ2-3; D possibly uses TRBD1 or TRBD2 (5 bases each). The CDR3 covers 16 residues. Between the trimmed V and J ends, which lost 8 bases and 2 bases, there was a span of 20 bases. Looked up from germline, CDR1 is SGHAT and CDR2 is FQNNGV. CDR3 amino acids: CASRNMRGSPTDTQYF. The DNA of the CDR3 is TGTGCCAGCCGTAACATGAGGGGATCCCCCACAGATACGCAGTATTTT.

The rearrangement links TRBV7-2 to TRBJ1-5, with a weak D call TRBD1 (5 bases). In germline, CDR1 is SGHTA, CDR2 FQGNSA. The CDR3 loop spans 18 amino acids. V dropped 1 base and J dropped 2 bases, with 18 bases sitting between them. CDR3 region: CASSLGGGRGVGNQPQHF. The CDR3 coding sequence is TGTGCCAGCAGCTTAGGGGGGGGGAGGGGTGTAGGCAATCAGCCCCAGCATTTT.

The genes are TRBV6-5 and TRBJ1-2, with 10 bases lining up with TRBD1. Trimming cost V 4 bases and J 4 bases; bases outside gene matches: 9. The CDR3 loop spans 16 amino acids. In germline, CDR1 is MNHEY, CDR2 SVGAGI. CDR3 sequence reads: CASSSTGTGVGYGYTF. DNA for the CDR3: TGTGCCAGCAGTTCGACCGGGACAGGGGTTGGCTATGGCTACACCTTC.

This clonotype was detected a few times. The rearrangement links TRBV25-1 to TRBJ2-5; no definite D call. V was shortened by 2 bases and J by 0 bases, with 13 bases between the two germline ends. From germline, CDR1 is MGHDK and CDR2 SYGVNS. This CDR3 has 16 amino acids. CDR3 residues: CASSEMVFSYQETQYF. Written as DNA, the CDR3 is TGTGCCAGCAGTGAAATGGTTTTTAGCTACCAAGAGACCCAGTACTTC.

Notes on this clonotype: The junction departs from germline at one end; a sequencing error may be responsible. The chain employs TRBV4-1 and TRBJ2-7; D ambiguous. Germline V CDR1 and CDR2: MGHRA, YSYEKL. The CDR3 sequence is 15 residues long. In DNA, the CDR3 is TGCGCCAGCAGTTACAGCGCCACCAGCTCCTACGTGCAGTACTTC. It is translated as CASSYSATSSYVQYF.

This clonotype was observed a handful of times. The chain is built from TRBV11-1 and TRBJ2-1; D not certain. The CDR3 runs 12 residues. V gave up 5 bases and J gave up 8 bases, with 10 bases separating them. Germline values: CDR1 SGHAT, CDR2 FQDESV (reference sequence). CDR3 amino acids: CASSPRGDEQFF. The CDR3 DNA reads as TGTGCCAGCAGCCCCCGAGGCGATGAGCAGTTCTTC.

A word on this clonotype: A read error may produce the germline difference seen at one junction end. The chain couples TRBV12-3 or TRBV12-4 to TRBJ2-3; 9 bases match TRBD2. This CDR3 contains 15 residues. DNA of the CDR3: TGTGCCAGCAGTCCGGGTGGGACTAGCACAGATACGCGGTATTTT. Its translation is CASSPGGTSTDTRYF.

V is TRBV28 and J is TRBJ2-6; 9 bases are shared with TRBD1. The CDR3 runs 16 residues. The germline CDR1 and CDR2 sequences are MDHEN and SYDVKM. After removal of 5 bases from V and 4 bases from J, the junction contained 6 bases not matched to a gene. DNA of the CDR3: TGTGCCAGCAGTATGGGACAGGGATCCGGGGCCAACGTCCTGACTTTC. It is translated as CASSMGQGSGANVLTF.

V gene TRBV4-2 combines with J gene TRBJ2-7, with D unresolved. The germline V and J ends were trimmed by 0 bases and 2 bases, with 11 bases remaining between them. Looked up from germline, CDR1 is LGHNA and CDR2 is YNFKEQ. This CDR3 has 15 amino acids. Here the CDR3 DNA reads TGTGCCAGCAGCCAAGATAGCCTTGAGACCTACGAGCAGTACTTC. Amino acid sequence: CASSQDSLETYEQYF.

V gene TRBV28 combines with J gene TRBJ2-1, with 8 bases matching TRBD1. The CDR3 contains 16 residues. J gave up 2 bases and V 3 bases, and 6 bases lay outside the gene matches. The germline V gene has CDR1 MDHEN and CDR2 SYDVKM. This CDR3 reads CASSFPGQGTYNEQFF. The CDR3 DNA is TGTGCCAGCAGTTTCCCCGGACAGGGAACCTACAATGAGCAGTTCTTC. The full variable domain, rest sourced from reference TRBV28 and TRBJ2-1, is DVKVTQSSRYLVKRTGEKVFLECVQDMDHENMFWYRQDPGLGLRLIYFSYDVKMKEKGDIPEGYSVSREKKERFSLILESASTNQTSMYLCASSFPGQGTYNEQFFGPGTRLTVL.